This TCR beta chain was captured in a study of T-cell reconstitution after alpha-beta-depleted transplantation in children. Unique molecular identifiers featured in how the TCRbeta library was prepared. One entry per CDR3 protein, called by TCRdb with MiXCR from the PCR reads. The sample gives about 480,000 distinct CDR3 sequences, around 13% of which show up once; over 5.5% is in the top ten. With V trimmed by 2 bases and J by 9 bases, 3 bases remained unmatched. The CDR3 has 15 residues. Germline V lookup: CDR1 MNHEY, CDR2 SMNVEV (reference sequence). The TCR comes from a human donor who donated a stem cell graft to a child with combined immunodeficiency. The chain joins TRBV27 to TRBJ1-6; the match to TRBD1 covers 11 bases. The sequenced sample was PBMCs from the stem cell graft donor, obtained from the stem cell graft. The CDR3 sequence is CASSLGQGAGSPLHF. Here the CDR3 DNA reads TGTGCCAGCAGTTTAGGACAGGGGGCTGGTTCACCCCTCCACTTT.